This T cell receptor (beta chain) came from a study of blood T cell repertoires in COVID-19 (TCRdb year 2020). Regarding the research as a whole: Samples covering the acute and convalescent phases of COVID-19 were provided by collaborators in the United States, Italy and Spain. The prospective study material was composed of cDNA or gDNA derived from T cells, B-cell-depleted T cells, or PBMCs. The dataset comprised deeply sampled blood TCRbeta repertoires from subjects exposed to, actively infected with, or recovered from COVID-19. A freely available public database, intended as a resource for researchers studying the immune response to SARS-CoV-2, is where the repertoires were released. The samples were drawn from the first 160 participants of the ongoing ImmuneRACE study and from under 1,500 subjects provided by 6 global collaborators. Nearly every sample came with metadata listing a de-identified subject ID, COVID-19 status, age in years and sex. Where available, HLA class I and class II types were obtained from metadata supplied by the sample provider rather than from assay-based typing.

What the research found in general, with its limitations: How much clinical and demographic metadata was included differed by source and by participant, and the metadata was provided uncurated.

V lost 8 bases and J lost 0 bases; the stretch between them is 8 bases long. The CDR3, cysteine through phenylalanine, is 13 amino acids long. The read is trimmed to its CDR3 DNA, 39 bases read in frame from base 1. TCRbeta CDR3 regions were amplified from genomic DNA by means of the immunoSEQ Assay, a bias-controlled multiplex PCR. In the paper's pipeline: The number of nucleated cells in each sample was estimated by amplification of reference gene primers within the assay. To quantify the absolute abundance of each unique TCRbeta CDR3 rearrangement, sequence reads were collapsed and filtered. For each sample, productive Simpson clonality was calculated by taking the square root of Simpson's diversity index across productive rearrangements. In TCRdb, the immuneACCESS table is reduced to in-frame sequences with V and J assigned. These tables do not hold every clone; where another copy was compared, an unresolved V gene accounts for under half, and the others remain unexplained. V and J calls and clone size are given by that table; D and trimming were obtained from the DNA. The sample table holds around 160,000 clones, of which 65% to 85% were seen once. The ten largest clones take up roughly 9.6% of the sample.

Remarks on this clone: This receptor's antigen is unknown. Base qualities are not recorded, but no much larger clone differs from it by a single base.

Collaborating institutions collected whole blood in K2EDTA tubes following their own protocols. For TCRbeta analysis, collaborators shipped samples as frozen whole blood, isolated PBMCs, or DNA extracted from either of those sample types. The sample comprised peripheral blood. This TCR derives from a man aged 60 to 69 with active or convalescent COVID-19. The V and J segments used are TRBV12-3 or TRBV12-4 and TRBJ1-3; possibly the D gene is TRBD1, per 6 matching bases. The nucleotides are TGTGCCAGCGGGGGCAGCTCTGGAAACACCATATATTTT. Protein translation: CASGGSSGNTIYF.